This entry is about one TCR beta chain. This sample is part of a study of blood T cell repertoires in COVID-19. The CDR3 is 18 residues long. CDR1 is SGHAT and CDR2 is FQNNGV in the germline V gene. The ends were cut back, 4 bases at V and 0 bases at J, with 18 bases in the middle. Generated by immunoSEQ multiplex PCR, the TCRdb table keeps only in-frame clones and is missing some. Here the sample spans 60,000 or so clones, roughly 85% being singletons. This receptor was taken from a human donor in a cohort sampled during active COVID-19. The chain combines TRBV11-2 with TRBJ2-2, with a possible D match to TRBD2 (5 bases). The sequenced sample consisted of peripheral blood. The CDR3, as DNA: TGTGCCAGCAGCTCCCCGGGGTCTCGGGTTTCGAACACCGGGGAGCTGTTTTTT. This sequence encodes CASSSPGSRVSNTGELFF.